The clone carrying this T cell receptor beta chain was counted a single time. This sample is drawn from a study of T cell responses to AZD1222 COVID-19 vaccine. Using immunoSEQ multiplex PCR, the repertoire was profiled, and TCRdb retains in-frame clones only, with some absent. There are roughly 85,000 clones in the sample; 86% occur only once, and approximately 7% lies in the top ten. CDR1 and CDR2 from the germline V gene are MGHRA and YSYEKL. The CDR3 is 17 residues long. With 3 bases removed from V and 0 bases from J, the gap between germline ends came to 18 bases. The V and J genes are TRBV4-1 and TRBJ2-7; D is possibly TRBD1 or TRBD2 (5 bases each). The origin of this receptor is an adult in good health. Sequenced material: peripheral blood, taken on day 0 of AZD1222 vaccination. CDR3 sequence reads: CASSQVPGTHSSYEQYF. The CDR3 bases are TGCGCCAGCAGCCAGGTGCCCGGGACGCATAGCTCCTACGAGCAGTACTTC.